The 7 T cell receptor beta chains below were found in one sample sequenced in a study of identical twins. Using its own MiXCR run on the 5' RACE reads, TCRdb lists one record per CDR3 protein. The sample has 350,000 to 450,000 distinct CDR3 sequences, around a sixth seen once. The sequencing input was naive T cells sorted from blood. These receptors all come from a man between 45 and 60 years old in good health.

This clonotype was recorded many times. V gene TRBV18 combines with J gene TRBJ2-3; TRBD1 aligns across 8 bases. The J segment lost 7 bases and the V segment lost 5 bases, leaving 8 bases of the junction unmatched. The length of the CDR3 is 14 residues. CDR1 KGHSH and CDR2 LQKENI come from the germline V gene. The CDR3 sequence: CASSWGQDFYTQYF. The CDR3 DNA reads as TGTGCCAGCTCATGGGGACAGGATTTTTATACGCAGTATTTT.

The CDR3 bases are TGCGCCAGCAGCTTGGCCGGAACAGAGGGTGAAAAACTGTTTTTT. Translation gives CASSLAGTEGEKLFF. The chain employs TRBV5-1 and TRBJ1-4; D gene ambiguous. The CDR3 has 15 amino acids. Trimming cost V 0 bases and J 7 bases, with 13 bases left between them. CDR1 SGHRS and CDR2 YFSETQ come from the germline V gene.

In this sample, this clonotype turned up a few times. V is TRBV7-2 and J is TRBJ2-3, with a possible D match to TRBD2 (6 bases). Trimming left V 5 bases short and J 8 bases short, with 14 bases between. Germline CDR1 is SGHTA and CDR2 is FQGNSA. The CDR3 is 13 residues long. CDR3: CASSPNLRGTQYF. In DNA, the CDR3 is TGTGCCAGCAGCCCAAACCTGCGGGGTACGCAGTATTTT.

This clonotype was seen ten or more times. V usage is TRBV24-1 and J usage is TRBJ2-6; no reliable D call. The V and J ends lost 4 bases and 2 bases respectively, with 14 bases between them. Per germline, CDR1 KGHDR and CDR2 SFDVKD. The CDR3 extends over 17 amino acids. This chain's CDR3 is CATSDPYLIPGANVLTF. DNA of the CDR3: TGTGCCACCAGTGACCCCTACTTAATACCTGGGGCCAACGTCCTGACTTTC.

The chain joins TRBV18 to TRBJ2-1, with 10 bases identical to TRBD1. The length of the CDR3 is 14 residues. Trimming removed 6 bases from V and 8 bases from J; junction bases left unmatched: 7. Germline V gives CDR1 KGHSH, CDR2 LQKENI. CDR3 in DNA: TGTGCCAGCTCCCGGGACAGGGGAAGGGATGAGCAGTTCTTC. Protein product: CASSRDRGRDEQFF.

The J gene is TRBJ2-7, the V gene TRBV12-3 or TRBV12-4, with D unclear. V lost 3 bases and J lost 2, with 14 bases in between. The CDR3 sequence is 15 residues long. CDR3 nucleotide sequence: TGTGCCAGCAGTTTTGGGCTTGCAAGAACCTACGAGCAGTACTTC. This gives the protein CASSFGLARTYEQYF.

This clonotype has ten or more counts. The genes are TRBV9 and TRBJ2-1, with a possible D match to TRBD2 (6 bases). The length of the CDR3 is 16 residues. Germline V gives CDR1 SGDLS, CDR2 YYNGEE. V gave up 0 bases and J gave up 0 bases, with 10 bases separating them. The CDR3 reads CASSVGSGSSYNEQFF. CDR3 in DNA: TGTGCCAGCAGCGTAGGTAGCGGCAGCTCCTACAATGAGCAGTTCTTC.